A selection of T cell receptor beta chains follows, all from one sample in a study of cytomegalovirus exposure and HLA in healthy donors. Method: immunoSEQ multiplex PCR; TCRdb's copy keeps in-frame clones and lacks some. This table has tens of thousands of clones, approximately 71% appearing once. The specimen was PBMCs. The receptors derive from a man aged 50 to 60 in good health and CMV-seronegative. Both conserved end residues are part of each CDR3. A D gene is named only where the DNA matches it firmly. Size values are once, few and many counts, or a class for expanded clones, and some rows have none.

j_call | cdr3_length | clone_size | d_call | v_call | cdr3_aa | cdr3_nt
TRBJ2-7 | 13 | once | . | TRBV5-4 | CASSLWSGAEQYF | TGTGCCAGCAGCTTGTGGAGCGGAGCCGAGCAGTACTTC
TRBJ1-2 | 14 | once | TRBD1 | TRBV2 | CASQWTGANYGYTF | TGTGCCAGTCAGTGGACAGGGGCTAACTATGGCTACACCTTC
TRBJ2-7 | 14 | once | . | TRBV7-6 | CASSLARGGHEQYF | TGTGCCAGCAGCTTAGCGCGTGGGGGCCACGAGCAGTACTTC
TRBJ2-4 | 15 | . | . | TRBV9 | CASSVEGVGLNIQYF | TGTGCCAGCAGCGTAGAGGGGGTGGGATTGAACATTCAGTACTTC
TRBJ2-1 | 13 | . | . | TRBV7-7 | CASSAVVSNEQFF | TGTGCTAGCAGCGCCGTAGTCTCCAATGAGCAGTTCTTC
TRBJ1-1 | 15 | few | TRBD1 | TRBV11-2 | CASREAGTGGGEAFF | TGTGCCAGCAGGGAGGCCGGGACAGGGGGAGGTGAAGCTTTCTTT
TRBJ1-1 | 13 | . | TRBD1 | TRBV10-3 | CAINNRGLGEAFF | TGTGCCATCAATAACAGGGGGCTGGGTGAAGCTTTCTTT
TRBJ1-1 | 14 | . | TRBD1 | TRBV27 | CASRGAGQGGSAFF | TGTGCCAGCAGAGGGGCCGGACAGGGAGGGTCGGCTTTCTTT
TRBJ2-2 | 17 | . | TRBD2 | TRBV7-3 | CASSLKIAGGNTGELFF | TGTGCCAGCAGCTTAAAAATAGCGGGGGGCAACACCGGGGAGCTGTTTTTT
TRBJ2-5 | 15 | . | . | TRBV19 | CASSAGTPLRETQYF | TGTGCCAGTAGTGCAGGGACACCCCTACGCGAGACCCAGTACTTC
TRBJ2-7 | 15 | . | . | TRBV5-4 | CASSAPDKSPYEQYF | TGTGCCAGCAGCGCTCCCGACAAGAGCCCCTACGAGCAGTACTTC
TRBJ1-1 | 16 | once | TRBD1 | TRBV5-1 | CASSLGQGRRDTEAFF | TGCGCCAGCAGCCTCGGACAGGGAAGGCGTGACACTGAAGCTTTCTTT
TRBJ1-5 | 12 | . | . | TRBV5-8 | CASSLLQGPQHF | TGTGCCAGCAGCTTACTTCAGGGGCCCCAGCATTTT
TRBJ1-3 | 15 | once | TRBD1 | TRBV15 | CATSRDRATGNTIYF | TGTGCCACCAGCCGAGACAGGGCCACTGGAAACACCATATATTTT
TRBJ1-1 | 13 | few | TRBD1 | TRBV30 | CAWSITGGTEAFF | TGTGCCTGGAGTATCACAGGGGGCACTGAAGCTTTCTTT
TRBJ2-1 | 16 | . | TRBD2 | TRBV6-4 | CASSSTSGGAGNEQFF | TGTGCCAGCAGCTCCACTAGCGGGGGGGCCGGCAATGAGCAGTTCTTC
TRBJ2-2 | 14 | few | . | TRBV4-2 | CASSQNTQTGELFF | TGTGCCAGCAGCCAAAACACCCAAACCGGGGAGCTGTTTTTT
TRBJ2-3 | 16 | . | TRBD2 | TRBV7-3 | CASSSGLAGGTDTQYF | TGTGCCAGCAGCTCCGGACTAGCGGGTGGCACAGATACGCAGTATTTT
TRBJ2-3 | 14 | . | TRBD2 | TRBV7-3 | CASRLAGGTDTQYF | TGTGCCAGCAGACTAGCGGGGGGGACAGATACGCAGTATTTT
TRBJ1-1 | 12 | . | . | TRBV10-2 | CASSAVDTEAFF | TGCGCCAGCAGCGCGGTGGACACTGAAGCTTTCTTT
TRBJ2-3 | 16 | . | TRBD1 | TRBV6-1 | CASSDRGTGSSDTQYF | TGTGCCAGCAGTGACCGTGGGACAGGGAGTTCAGATACGCAGTATTTT
TRBJ2-5 | 16 | few | TRBD2 | TRBV5-1 | CASSQQTSGGRETQYF | TGCGCCAGCAGTCAGCAGACTAGCGGGGGCAGAGAGACCCAGTACTTC
TRBJ2-7 | 16 | . | . | TRBV27 | CASSLSARGTSYEQYF | TGTGCCAGCAGTTTATCTGCCAGGGGTACTTCCTACGAGCAGTACTTC